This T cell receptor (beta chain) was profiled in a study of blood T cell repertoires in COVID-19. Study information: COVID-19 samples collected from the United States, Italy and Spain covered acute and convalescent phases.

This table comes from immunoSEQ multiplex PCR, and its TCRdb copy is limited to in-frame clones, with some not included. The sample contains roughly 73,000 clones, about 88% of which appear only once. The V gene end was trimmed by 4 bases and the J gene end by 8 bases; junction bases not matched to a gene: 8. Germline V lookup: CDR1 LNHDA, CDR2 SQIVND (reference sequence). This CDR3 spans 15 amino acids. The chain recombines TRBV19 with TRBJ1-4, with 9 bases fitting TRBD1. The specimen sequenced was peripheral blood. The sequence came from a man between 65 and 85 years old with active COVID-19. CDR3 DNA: TGTGCCAGTAGTACCCGACAGGGGGAGGAGGAAAAACTGTTTTTT. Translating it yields CASSTRQGEEEKLFF.